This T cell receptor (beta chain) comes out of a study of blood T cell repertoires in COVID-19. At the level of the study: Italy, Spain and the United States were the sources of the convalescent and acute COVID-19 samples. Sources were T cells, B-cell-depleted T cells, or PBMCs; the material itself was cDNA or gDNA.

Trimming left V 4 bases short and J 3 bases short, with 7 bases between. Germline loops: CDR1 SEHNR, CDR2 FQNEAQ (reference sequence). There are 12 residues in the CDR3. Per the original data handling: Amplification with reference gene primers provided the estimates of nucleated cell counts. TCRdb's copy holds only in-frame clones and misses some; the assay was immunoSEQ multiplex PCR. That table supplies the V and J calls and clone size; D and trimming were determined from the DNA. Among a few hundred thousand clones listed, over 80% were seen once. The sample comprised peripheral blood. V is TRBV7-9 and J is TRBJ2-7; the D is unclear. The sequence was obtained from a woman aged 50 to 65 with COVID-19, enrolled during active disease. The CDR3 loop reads CASSYRFYEQYF. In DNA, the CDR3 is TGTGCCAGCAGCTACAGATTCTACGAGCAGTACTTC.